Below, 19 T cell receptor beta chains from the same sample are listed, as sequenced in a study of CXCR3-negative and CXCR3-positive naive CD8 T cells. cDNA libraries for TRB were generated by 5' RACE incorporating UMI labels. Following a re-call of the 5' RACE reads, TCRdb has one entry per CDR3 protein and lacks DNA. This repertoire includes about 150,000 distinct CDR3 sequences. Overall study results and limits: TRB CDR3s of CXCR3-positive naive cells were more hydrophobic than those of CXCR3-negative naive cells.

No antigen is known for these receptors. The sequenced sample was naive CXCR3+ CD8+ T cells from blood. The subset: CD45RO-CCR7+CD27+CD95- naive CD8+ T cells expressing CXCR3 (TNR3+). These receptors were collected from a human donor in good health. Some clones in this sample may be carry-over from other donors' samples.

This chain joins TRBV7-2 and TRBJ2-7; TCRdb calls TRBD1, which cannot be checked without DNA. CDR3 size: 15 residues. The germline CDR1 and CDR2 sequences are SGHTA and FQGNSA. The chain's CDR3 is CASSSGDREVDEQYF.

CDR3 sequence: CASSLFLGGRLSYNEQFF. This sequence joins TRBV28 and TRBJ2-1; no DNA is available, so the TRBD2 call from TCRdb remains unchecked. There are 18 residues in the CDR3. Germline CDR1 is MDHEN and CDR2 is SYDVKM.

This chain links TRBV7-3 with TRBJ1-1. The germline V gene has CDR1 SGHTA and CDR2 FQGTGA. This CDR3 is built from 13 residues. This CDR3 is CASSTDGNTEAFF.

The chain has TRBV6-5 and TRBJ1-2. The CDR3 length is 13 residues. In germline, CDR1 is MNHEY, CDR2 SVGAGI. CDR3 region: CASRPSHWDGYTF.

This chain joins TRBV6-6 and TRBJ2-5; TCRdb outputs TRBD1, but without DNA this stays unchecked. This CDR3 is built from 13 residues. Germline V gene sequence: CDR1 MNHNY, CDR2 SVGAGI (reference sequence). The CDR3: CAISSGTAETQYF.

This chain connects TRBV7-9 to TRBJ2-4; without DNA, the TCRdb call of TRBD1 cannot be checked. Germline lookup yields CDR1 SEHNR and CDR2 FQNEAQ (reference sequence). This CDR3 is 12 amino acids long. Here the CDR3 reads CASSLAGRDQYF. Supplemented by reference TRBV7-9 and TRBJ2-4, the full variable domain reads DTGVSQNPRHKITKRGQNVTFRCDPISEHNRLYWYRQTLGQGPEFLTYFQNEAQLEKSRLLSDRFSAERPKGSFSTLEIQRTEQGDSAMYLCASSLAGRDQYFGAGTRLSVL.

The J gene is TRBJ1-1, the V gene TRBV4-1; the TCRdb call, TRBD1, lacks DNA for checking. The germline V gene has CDR1 MGHRA and CDR2 YSYEKL. This CDR3 is built from 14 residues. The CDR3 is CASSQGTGVTEAFF.

The V call is TRBV14, the J call TRBJ1-1. CDR3 length: 14 amino acids. CDR1 and CDR2 (germline): SGHDN, FVKESK. The CDR3 spells CASSQLSSDTEAFF.

V and J are TRBV7-9 and TRBJ2-1; TCRdb outputs TRBD1, but without DNA this stays unchecked. Per the germline V gene, CDR1 is SEHNR and CDR2 is FQNEAQ (reference sequence). The CDR3 extends over 20 amino acids. The CDR3 is CASSSPGEVRDRNTYNEQFF.

The chain carries TRBV5-1 and TRBJ2-7; there is no DNA to check the TCRdb D call of TRBD1. The CDR3 has 15 amino acids. Germline V gene lookup returns CDR1 SGHRS and CDR2 YFSETQ. The CDR3 sequence is CASSFGTGASYEQYF.

The V call is TRBV6-5, the J call TRBJ2-5. This CDR3 has 14 amino acids. Looked up from germline, CDR1 is MNHEY and CDR2 is SVGAGI. The CDR3 loop is CASSYNGQGETQYF.

The chain couples TRBV28 to TRBJ2-7; the TCRdb D gene call, TRBD2, has no DNA to confirm it. CDR1 and CDR2 from the germline V gene are MDHEN and SYDVKM. This CDR3 has 17 amino acids. CDR3 residues: CASSNPGLAGGPYEQYF. Full variable domain (outside the CDR3, taken from reference TRBV28 and TRBJ2-7): DVKVTQSSRYLVKRTGEKVFLECVQDMDHENMFWYRQDPGLGLRLIYFSYDVKMKEKGDIPEGYSVSREKKERFSLILESASTNQTSMYLCASSNPGLAGGPYEQYFGPGTRLTVT.

The CDR3 is CASSHRATGENEQFF. The rearrangement uses TRBV2 and TRBJ2-1; the TRBD1 assignment by TCRdb is unverifiable without DNA. Per the germline V gene, CDR1 is SNHLY and CDR2 is FYNNEI. The CDR3 runs 15 residues.

The chain uses TRBV10-2 and TRBJ1-5; TCRdb calls TRBD1, which cannot be checked without DNA. The germline V gene has CDR1 WSHSY and CDR2 SAAADI. The CDR3 consists of 14 residues. CDR3 amino acids: CASSSGTGYQPQHF.

V is TRBV18 and J is TRBJ2-7. The CDR3 spans 12 residues. Per the germline V gene, CDR1 is KGHSH and CDR2 is LQKENI. CDR3 sequence reads: CASSPTSYEQYF.

The gene calls are TRBV6-2 or TRBV6-3 and TRBJ2-7; TCRdb's D gene call, TRBD2, goes unchecked for lack of DNA. Germline V gives CDR1 MNHEY, CDR2 SVGEGT. This CDR3 has 16 residues. CDR3 sequence: CASSRFIANPGIEQYF.

This rearrangement joins TRBV6-6 to TRBJ2-3; TCRdb's D call of TRBD2 is untestable without DNA. The CDR3 sequence is 16 residues long. Germline-derived CDR1 and CDR2 are MNHNY and SVGAGI (reference sequence). This CDR3 is CASRGLAGEITDTQYF.

The chain joins TRBV12-3 or TRBV12-4 to TRBJ2-7; no DNA is available, so the TRBD1 call from TCRdb remains unchecked. This CDR3 has 15 amino acids. This CDR3 is CASSLLGTGTYEQYF.

V usage is TRBV5-5 and J usage is TRBJ2-1; TCRdb returns TRBD2, unconfirmable since there is no DNA. Germline V CDR1 and CDR2: SGHKS, YYEKEE (reference sequence). The CDR3 sequence is 17 residues long. The CDR3 is CASSMGGAGLAKDEQFF.